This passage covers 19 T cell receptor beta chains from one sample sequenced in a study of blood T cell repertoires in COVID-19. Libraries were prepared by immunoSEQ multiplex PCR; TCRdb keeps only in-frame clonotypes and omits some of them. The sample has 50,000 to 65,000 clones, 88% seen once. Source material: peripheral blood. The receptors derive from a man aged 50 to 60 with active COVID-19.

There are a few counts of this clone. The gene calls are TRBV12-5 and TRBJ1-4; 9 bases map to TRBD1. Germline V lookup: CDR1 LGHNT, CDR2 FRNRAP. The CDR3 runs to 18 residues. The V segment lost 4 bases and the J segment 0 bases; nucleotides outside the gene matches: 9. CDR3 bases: TGTGCTAGTGGTTACGTACAGGGGGCCACACCAACTAATGAAAAACTGTTTTTT. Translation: CASGYVQGATPTNEKLFF.

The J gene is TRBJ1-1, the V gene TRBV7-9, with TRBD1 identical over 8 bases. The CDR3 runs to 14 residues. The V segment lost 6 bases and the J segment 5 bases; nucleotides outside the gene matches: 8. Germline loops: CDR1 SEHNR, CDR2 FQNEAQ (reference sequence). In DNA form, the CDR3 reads TGTGCCAGCAGGGAGGACAGGGATGGGACTGAAGCTTTCTTT. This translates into CASREDRDGTEAFF. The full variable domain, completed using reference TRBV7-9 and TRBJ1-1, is DTGVSQNPRHKITKRGQNVTFRCDPISEHNRLYWYRQTLGQGPEFLTYFQNEAQLEKSRLLSDRFSAERPKGSFSTLEIQRTEQGDSAMYLCASREDRDGTEAFFGQGTRLTVV.

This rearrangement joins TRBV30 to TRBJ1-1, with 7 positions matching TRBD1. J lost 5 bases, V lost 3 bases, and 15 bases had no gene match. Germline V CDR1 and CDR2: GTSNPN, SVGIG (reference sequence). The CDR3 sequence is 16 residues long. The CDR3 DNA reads TGTGCCTGGAGCGATTGGTCAGGGGGGTCTGGGACTGAAGCTTTCTTT. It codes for CAWSDWSGGSGTEAFF.

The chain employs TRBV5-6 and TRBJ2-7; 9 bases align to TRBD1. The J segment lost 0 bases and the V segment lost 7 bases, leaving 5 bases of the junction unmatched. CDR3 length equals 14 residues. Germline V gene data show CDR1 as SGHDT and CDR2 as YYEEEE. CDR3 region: CASGGTGSSYEQYF. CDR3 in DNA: TGTGCCAGCGGCGGGACAGGGAGCTCCTACGAGCAGTACTTC.

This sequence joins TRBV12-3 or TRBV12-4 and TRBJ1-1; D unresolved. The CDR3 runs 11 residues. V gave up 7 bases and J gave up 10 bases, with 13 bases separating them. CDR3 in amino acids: CASTLESRAFF. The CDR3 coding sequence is TGTGCCAGCACCCTGGAGTCCCGAGCTTTCTTT.

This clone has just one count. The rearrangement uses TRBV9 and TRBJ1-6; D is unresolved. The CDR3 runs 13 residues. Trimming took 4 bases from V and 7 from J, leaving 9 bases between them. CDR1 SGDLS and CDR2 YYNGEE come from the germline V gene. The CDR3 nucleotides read TGTGCCAGCAGCTTAAACACGAATTCACCCCTCCACTTT. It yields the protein CASSLNTNSPLHF.

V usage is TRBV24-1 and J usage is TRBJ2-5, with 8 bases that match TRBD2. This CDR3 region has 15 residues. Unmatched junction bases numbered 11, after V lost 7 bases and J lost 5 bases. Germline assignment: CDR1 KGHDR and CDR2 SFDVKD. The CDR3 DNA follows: TGTGCCACCAGCGGGGGGGAGGGCTGCGGGGAGACCCAGTACTTC. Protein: CATSGGEGCGETQYF.

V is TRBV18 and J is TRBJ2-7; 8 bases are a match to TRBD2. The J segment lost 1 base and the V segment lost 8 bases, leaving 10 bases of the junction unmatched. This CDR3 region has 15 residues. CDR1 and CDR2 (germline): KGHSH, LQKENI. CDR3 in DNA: TGTGCCAGCACTTCAGGCGCGGGGGGTTCCTACGAGCAGTACTTC. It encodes CASTSGAGGSYEQYF.

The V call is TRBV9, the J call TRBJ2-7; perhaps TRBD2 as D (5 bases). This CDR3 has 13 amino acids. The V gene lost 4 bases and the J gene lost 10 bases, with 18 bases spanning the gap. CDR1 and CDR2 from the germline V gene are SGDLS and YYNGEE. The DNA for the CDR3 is TGTGCCAGCAGCCCGGACGGGATACGAGACCAGTACTTC. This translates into CASSPDGIRDQYF.

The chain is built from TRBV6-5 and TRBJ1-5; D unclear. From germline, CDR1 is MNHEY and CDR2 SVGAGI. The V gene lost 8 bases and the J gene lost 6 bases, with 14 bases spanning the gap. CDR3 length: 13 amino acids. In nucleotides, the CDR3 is TGTGCCAGCGCGGGGTCCGGGGTTCAGCCCCAGCATTTT. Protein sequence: CASAGSGVQPQHF.

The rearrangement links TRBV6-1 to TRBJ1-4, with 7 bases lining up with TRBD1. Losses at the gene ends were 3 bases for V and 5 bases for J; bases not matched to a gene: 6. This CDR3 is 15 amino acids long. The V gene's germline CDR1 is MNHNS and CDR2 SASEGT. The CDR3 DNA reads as TGTGCCAGCAGTGAGGCCGGGACAGTCAATGAAAAACTGTTTTTT. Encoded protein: CASSEAGTVNEKLFF.

CDR3 sequence reads: CASTEALFGEQYF. The DNA of the CDR3 is TGTGCCAGCACGGAGGCCCTTTTCGGCGAGCAGTACTTC. The V gene is TRBV6-5, the J gene TRBJ2-7; the D gene is possibly TRBD2 (5 bases). The CDR3 spans 13 residues. V lost 7 bases and J 6 bases, leaving 16 bases between the germline ends. Germline values: CDR1 MNHEY, CDR2 SVGAGI.

CDR3 nucleotides: TGTGCCAGCAGCCTCGGACTAGCGGGGGGCGGGAACACAGATACGCAGTATTTT. This gives the protein CASSLGLAGGGNTDTQYF. The chain combines TRBV5-4 with TRBJ2-3; 14 nucleotides line up with TRBD2. CDR1 and CDR2 from the germline V gene are SGHNT and YYREEE (reference sequence). The CDR3 spans 18 residues. The J segment lost 2 bases and the V segment lost 4 bases, leaving 9 bases of the junction unmatched.

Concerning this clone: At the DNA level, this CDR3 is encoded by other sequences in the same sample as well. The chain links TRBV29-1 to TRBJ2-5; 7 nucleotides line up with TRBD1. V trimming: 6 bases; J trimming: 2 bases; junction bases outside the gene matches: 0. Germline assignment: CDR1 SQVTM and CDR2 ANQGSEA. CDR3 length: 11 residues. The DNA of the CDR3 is TGCAGCGTGGGACAGCAAGAGACCCAGTACTTC. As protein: CSVGQQETQYF.

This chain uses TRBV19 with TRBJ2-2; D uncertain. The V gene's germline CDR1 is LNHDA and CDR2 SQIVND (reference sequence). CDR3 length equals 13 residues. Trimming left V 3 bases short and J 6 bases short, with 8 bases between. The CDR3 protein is CASSIGTAGELFF. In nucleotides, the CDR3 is TGTGCCAGTAGTATTGGTACAGCCGGGGAGCTGTTTTTT.

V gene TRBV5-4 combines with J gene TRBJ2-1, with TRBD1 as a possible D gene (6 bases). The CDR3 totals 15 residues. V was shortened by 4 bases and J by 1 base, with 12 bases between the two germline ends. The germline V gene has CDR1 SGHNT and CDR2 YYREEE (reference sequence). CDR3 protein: CASSTQTGSYNEQFF. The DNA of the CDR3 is TGTGCCAGCAGCACCCAAACAGGGTCCTACAATGAGCAGTTCTTC.

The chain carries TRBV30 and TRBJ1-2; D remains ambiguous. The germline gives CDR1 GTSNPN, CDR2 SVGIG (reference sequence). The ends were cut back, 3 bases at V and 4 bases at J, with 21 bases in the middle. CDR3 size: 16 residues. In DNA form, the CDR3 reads TGTGCCTGGAGAAACCAGGCAGCCACAACCCGCTATGGCTACACCTTC. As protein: CAWRNQAATTRYGYTF.

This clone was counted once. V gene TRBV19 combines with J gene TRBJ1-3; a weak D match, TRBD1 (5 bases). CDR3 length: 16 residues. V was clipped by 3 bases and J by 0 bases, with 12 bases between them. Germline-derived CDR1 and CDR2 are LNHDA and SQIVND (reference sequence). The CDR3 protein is CASSMGGRVSGNTIYF. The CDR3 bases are TGTGCCAGTAGTATGGGTGGCAGGGTCTCTGGAAACACCATATATTTT.

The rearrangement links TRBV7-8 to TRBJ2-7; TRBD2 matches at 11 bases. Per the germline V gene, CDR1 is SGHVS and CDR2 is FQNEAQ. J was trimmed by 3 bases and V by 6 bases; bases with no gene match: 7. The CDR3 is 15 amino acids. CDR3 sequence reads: CASSRQTSGVYEQYF. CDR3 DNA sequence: TGTGCCAGCAGTCGCCAGACTAGCGGGGTCTACGAGCAGTACTTC. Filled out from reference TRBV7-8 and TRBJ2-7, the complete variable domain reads GAGVSQSPRYKVAKRGQDVALRCDPISGHVSLFWYQQALGQGPEFLTYFQNEAQLDKSGLPSDRFFAERPEGSVSTLKIQRTQQEDSAVYLCASSRQTSGVYEQYFGPGTRLTVT.